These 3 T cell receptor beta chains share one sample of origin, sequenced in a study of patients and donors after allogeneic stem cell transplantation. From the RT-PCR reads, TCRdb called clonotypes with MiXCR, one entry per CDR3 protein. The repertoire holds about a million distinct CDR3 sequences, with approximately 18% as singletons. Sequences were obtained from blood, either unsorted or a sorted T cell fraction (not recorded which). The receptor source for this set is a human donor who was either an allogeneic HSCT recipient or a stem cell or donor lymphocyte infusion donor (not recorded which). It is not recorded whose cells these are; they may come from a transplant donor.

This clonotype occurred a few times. This chain's CDR3 is CSAQAGTKNNEQFF. The CDR3 region has the DNA TGCAGTGCCCAGGCTGGGACAAAAAACAATGAGCAGTTCTTC. This rearrangement joins TRBV20-1 to TRBJ2-1; TRBD1 might be the D (6 bases). The length of the CDR3 is 14 residues. The germline V gene encodes CDR1 DFQATT and CDR2 SNEGSKA (reference sequence). V lost 6 bases and J lost 5, with 17 bases in between.

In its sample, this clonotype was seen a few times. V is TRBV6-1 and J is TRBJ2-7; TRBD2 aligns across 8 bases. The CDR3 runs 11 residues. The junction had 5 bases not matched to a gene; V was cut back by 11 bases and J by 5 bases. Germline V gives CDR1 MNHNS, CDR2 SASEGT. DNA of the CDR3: TGTGCCGCGCGGGAGGTCCACGAGCAGTACTTC. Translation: CAAREVHEQYF.

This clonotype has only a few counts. The CDR3 nucleotides read TGTGCTAGTCAAGCGGGAGACATAACAGATACGCAGTATTTT. Its translation: CASQAGDITDTQYF. The gene calls are TRBV12-5 and TRBJ2-3, with TRBD2 identical over 8 bases. Germline V gene data show CDR1 as LGHNT and CDR2 as FRNRAP. CDR3 length equals 14 residues. V was pared by 8 bases and J by 3 bases, with 7 bases of the junction left unmatched. The variable domain in full, with the rest retrieved from reference TRBV12-5 and TRBJ2-3, is DARVTQTPRHKVTEMGQEVTMRCQPILGHNTVFWYRQTMMQGLELLAYFRNRAPLDDSGMPKDRFSAEMPDATLATLKIQPSEPRDSAVYFCASQAGDITDTQYFGPGTRLTVL.